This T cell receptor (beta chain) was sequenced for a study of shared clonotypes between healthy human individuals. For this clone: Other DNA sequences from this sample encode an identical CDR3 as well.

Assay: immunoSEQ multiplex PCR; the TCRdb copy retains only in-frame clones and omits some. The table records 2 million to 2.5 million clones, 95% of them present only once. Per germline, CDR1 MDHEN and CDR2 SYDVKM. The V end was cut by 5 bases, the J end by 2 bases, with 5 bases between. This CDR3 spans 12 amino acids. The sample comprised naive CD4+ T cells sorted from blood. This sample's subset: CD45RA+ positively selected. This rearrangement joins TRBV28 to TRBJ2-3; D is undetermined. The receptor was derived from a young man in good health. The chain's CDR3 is CASSLYTDTQYF. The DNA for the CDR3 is TGTGCCAGCAGTCTCTACACAGATACGCAGTATTTT.